Each of the 26 T cell receptor beta chains below was sequenced from the same sample in a study of CD4 T cells in relation to SARS-CoV-2 and coronaviruses. The unexposed donors gave CD4+ T cells in about 2010-2019, prior to COVID-19. Isolation of CD4+ T cells took place after about 9 days in culture. Here immunoSEQ multiplex PCR was the method, and the copy in TCRdb shows in-frame clones only, minus some. Here the sample spans 15,000 to 20,000 clones, roughly 80% being singletons. These receptors are not linked to any known antigen. Source material: CD4+ T cells from PBMCs, cultured in vitro. The receptors here all came from a human donor in good health.

The CDR3 protein is CASSLDRVAVTFTYNEQFF. CDR3 coding DNA: TGTGCCAGCAGCTTAGATCGAGTGGCGGTCACGTTTACCTACAATGAGCAGTTCTTC. This chain connects TRBV11-2 to TRBJ2-1; no firm D call. Germline V CDR1 and CDR2: SGHAT, FQNNGV. Trimming took off 0 bases at V and 2 bases at J, with 20 bases between the two ends. This CDR3 is 19 amino acids long.

This chain joins TRBV27 and TRBJ2-1; D is possibly TRBD1 (6 bases). The CDR3 length is 15 residues. Per the germline V gene, CDR1 is MNHEY and CDR2 is SMNVEV (reference sequence). V was shortened by 6 bases and J by 0 bases, with 12 bases between the two germline ends. This chain's CDR3 is CASSPGAVSYNEQFF. CDR3 bases: TGTGCCAGCAGCCCAGGGGCGGTCTCCTACAATGAGCAGTTCTTC.

The gene calls are TRBV5-1 and TRBJ2-7; possibly TRBD2 for D (5 bases). Germline CDR1 SGHRS, CDR2 YFSETQ. V lost 3 bases and J lost 7, with 26 bases in between. This CDR3 comprises 17 residues. CDR3 DNA sequence: TGCGCCAGCAGCTCCTCTTTCTCTACGGGAACGGTGCGGGAGCAGTACTTC. Amino acid sequence: CASSSSFSTGTVREQYF.

The rearrangement joins TRBV14 to TRBJ2-1; 10 nucleotides line up with TRBD2. Trimming at V came to 1 base and at J to 4 bases, leaving 7 bases not matched to a gene. There are 17 residues in the CDR3. CDR1 is SGHDN and CDR2 is FVKESK in the germline V gene. DNA for the CDR3: TGTGCCAGCAGCCAAGGCGCCGGACTAGCGGTATACAATGAGCAGTTCTTC. This sequence encodes CASSQGAGLAVYNEQFF.

This clone was found once. The chain couples TRBV5-1 to TRBJ1-5; perhaps TRBD1 as D (5 bases). Germline CDR1 reads SGHRS; CDR2 reads YFSETQ. This CDR3 contains 15 residues. V was clipped by 4 bases and J by 6 bases, with 17 bases between them. The CDR3 sequence is CASSPGGTGSQPQHF. The CDR3 DNA is TGCGCCAGCAGCCCCGGGGGAACGGGGAGTCAGCCCCAGCATTTT.

The chain links TRBV19 to TRBJ1-1, with unresolved D. V was pared by 2 bases and J by 0 bases, with 4 bases between. The CDR3 loop spans 13 amino acids. Germline CDR1 and CDR2: LNHDA and SQIVND (reference sequence). CDR3 sequence (DNA): TGTGCCAGTAGTATAACACTGAACACTGAAGCTTTCTTT. This sequence encodes CASSITLNTEAFF. Variable domain in full (rest from reference TRBV19 and TRBJ1-1): DGGITQSPKYLFRKEGQNVTLSCEQNLNHDAMYWYRQDPGQGLRLIYYSQIVNDFQKGDIAEGYSVSREKKESFPLTVTSAQKNPTAFYLCASSITLNTEAFFGQGTRLTVV.

This chain's CDR3 is CASSQKRWGGEQFF. In DNA form, the CDR3 reads TGTGCCAGCAGCCAAAAACGGTGGGGAGGAGAGCAGTTCTTC. The chain has TRBV3-1 (or the pseudogene TRBV3-2) and TRBJ2-1; the D gene is possibly TRBD2 (6 bases). V lost 2 bases and J 10 bases, leaving 15 bases between the germline ends. CDR1 is LGHDT and CDR2 is YNNKEL in the germline V gene (reference sequence). The CDR3 is 14 residues long.

V and J are TRBV28 and TRBJ2-1; 8 positions agree with TRBD2. From germline, CDR1 is MDHEN and CDR2 SYDVKM. This CDR3 has 15 residues. The V gene end was trimmed by 2 bases and the J gene end by 2 bases; junction bases not matched to a gene: 2. The CDR3 nucleotides are TGTGCCAGCAGTTTAGCCGGGAGGGCCTACAATGAGCAGTTCTTC. Translation gives CASSLAGRAYNEQFF.

The chain employs TRBV6-5 and TRBJ1-3, with D possibly TRBD1 on 6 matching bases. The CDR3 length is 15 residues. Germline V gene data show CDR1 as MNHEY and CDR2 as SVGAGI. V was clipped by 7 bases and J by 0 bases, with 13 bases between them. This CDR3 is CASNLRDNSGNTIYF. The CDR3 DNA reads TGTGCCAGCAATCTCCGGGACAACTCTGGAAACACCATATATTTT.

Only one count was recorded for this clone. The gene calls are TRBV24-1 and TRBJ1-2; 12 positions agree with TRBD1. J was trimmed by 4 bases and V by 4 bases; bases with no gene match: 9. The CDR3 sequence is 17 residues long. The germline V gene has CDR1 KGHDR and CDR2 SFDVKD. The CDR3 nucleotides are TGTGCCACCAGTGAGGCGGGACAGGGGGCGAAAGGCTATGGCTACACCTTC. Translating it yields CATSEAGQGAKGYGYTF.

The chain links TRBV5-8 to TRBJ1-5, with no clear D. The CDR3 runs to 14 residues. With 3 bases removed from V and 4 bases from J, the gap between germline ends came to 11 bases. Germline-derived CDR1 and CDR2 are SGHTS and YDEGEE. The CDR3, as DNA: TGTGCCAGCAGCTCCCGGAGTGGTAATCAGCCCCAGCATTTT. Its protein product is CASSSRSGNQPQHF. The full variable domain, completed using reference TRBV5-8 and TRBJ1-5, is EAGVTQSPTHLIKTRGQQATLRCSPISGHTSVYWYQQALGLGLQFLLWYDEGEERNRGNFPPRFSGRQFPNYSSELNVNALELEDSALYLCASSSRSGNQPQHFGDGTRLSIL.

This rearrangement joins TRBV2 to TRBJ2-3; D gene ambiguous. Trimming removed 4 bases at V and 3 bases at J, with 11 bases between. CDR1 is SNHLY and CDR2 is FYNNEI in the germline V gene. This CDR3 contains 14 residues. The CDR3 nucleotides read TGTGCCAGCAGTGCTCTTGGGCAAACAGATACGCAGTATTTT. Translated: CASSALGQTDTQYF.

The CDR3 reads CASSPEGTGFRQPQHF. In DNA, the CDR3 is TGTGCCAGCTCACCTGAGGGCACAGGGTTTAGACAGCCCCAGCATTTT. This rearrangement joins TRBV18 to TRBJ1-5; a possible D gene is TRBD1 (6 bases). The CDR3 has 16 residues. The germline V gene encodes CDR1 KGHSH and CDR2 LQKENI. The V end lost 3 bases, the J end lost 7 bases, and 19 bases lay between the germline ends.

The DNA for the CDR3 is TGTGCCAGCAGCCAAGATCCGTCGGCTAGCGGGAGTAGTAAGTTCTTC. It is translated as CASSQDPSASGSSKFF. The genes are TRBV3-1 (or the pseudogene TRBV3-2) and TRBJ2-1, with 10 nucleotides matching TRBD2. Germline V gene data show CDR1 as LGHDT and CDR2 as YNNKEL (reference sequence). The CDR3 is made up of 16 amino acids. After removal of 0 bases from V and 14 bases from J, the junction contained 13 bases not matched to a gene.

The chain links TRBV7-3 to TRBJ2-5; 13 bases map to TRBD2. The CDR3 has 18 amino acids. J lost 2 bases, V lost 3 bases, and 9 bases had no gene match. Germline-derived CDR1 and CDR2 are SGHTA and FQGTGA. This CDR3 is CASSFGTSGTWGQETQYF. Written as DNA, the CDR3 is TGTGCCAGCAGCTTTGGGACTAGCGGGACCTGGGGTCAAGAGACCCAGTACTTC.

The V gene is TRBV18, the J gene TRBJ1-1; D gene ambiguous. Germline lookup yields CDR1 KGHSH and CDR2 LQKENI. The CDR3 sequence is 13 residues long. Trimming cost V 6 bases and J 3 bases, with 11 bases left between them. The CDR3 bases are TGTGCCAGCTCCCCGAGGGTCGACACTGAAGCTTTCTTT. Protein: CASSPRVDTEAFF. Using reference TRBV18 and TRBJ1-1 for the parts outside the CDR3, the full variable domain is NAGVMQNPRHLVRRRGQEARLRCSPMKGHSHVYWYRQLPEEGLKFMVYLQKENIIDESGMPKERFSAEFPKEGPSILRIQQVVRGDSAAYFCASSPRVDTEAFFGQGTRLTVV.

By share of the sample, this clone is medium-sized (0.01 to 0.1%). This chain uses TRBV5-1 with TRBJ2-7; tentative D call: TRBD2 (7 bases). Looked up from germline, CDR1 is SGHRS and CDR2 is YFSETQ. This CDR3 is 15 amino acids long. The V end lost 1 base, the J end lost 6 bases, and 17 bases lay between the germline ends. The chain's CDR3 is CASSLRGEGLGEQYF. CDR3 nucleotide sequence: TGCGCCAGCAGCTTGAGGGGGGAGGGCCTTGGCGAGCAGTACTTC. The entire variable domain, with the rest obtained from reference TRBV5-1 and TRBJ2-7, is as follows: KAGVTQTPRYLIKTRGQQVTLSCSPISGHRSVSWYQQTPGQGLQFLFEYFSETQRNKGNFPGRFSGRQFSNSRSEMNVSTLELGDSALYLCASSLRGEGLGEQYFGPGTRLTVT.

This sequence joins TRBV19 and TRBJ2-3, with TRBD2 as a possible D gene (5 bases). The V and J ends lost 10 bases and 7 bases respectively, with 12 bases between them. The germline CDR1 and CDR2 sequences are LNHDA and SQIVND (reference sequence). The CDR3 length is 11 residues. In DNA, the CDR3 is TGTGCCACCCAACTAGTGAATACGCAGTATTTT. This gives the protein CATQLVNTQYF.

The chain carries TRBV5-6 and TRBJ1-1, with D tentatively TRBD1 (5 bases). Germline CDR1 SGHDT, CDR2 YYEEEE. V dropped 7 bases and J dropped 4 bases, with 20 bases sitting between them. This CDR3 is built from 15 residues. The CDR3 sequence: CASRSLGEEATEAFF. CDR3 coding DNA: TGTGCCAGCCGTTCTTTGGGGGAAGAGGCCACTGAAGCTTTCTTT.

This clone was found once. The chain uses TRBV4-2 and TRBJ1-6, with D uncertain. V was cut by 2 bases and J by 2 bases, with 7 bases left in between. The CDR3 covers 15 residues. Germline V gives CDR1 LGHNA, CDR2 YNFKEQ. DNA of the CDR3: TGTGCCAGCAGCCAATTGGGCCCCTATAATTCACCCCTCCACTTT. It specifies CASSQLGPYNSPLHF.

The chain uses TRBV24-1 and TRBJ2-7, with 7 bases fitting TRBD1. The CDR3 consists of 16 residues. Germline CDR1 KGHDR, CDR2 SFDVKD. The V gene end was trimmed by 5 bases and the J gene end by 6 bases; junction bases not matched to a gene: 15. CDR3 sequence (DNA): TGTGCCACCAGTGCCGCGCAAGGGGGCGAAAACCCCGAGCAGTACTTC. It codes for CATSAAQGGENPEQYF.

The table lists this clone with a few counts. This chain links TRBV2 with TRBJ2-7; D is uncertain. Deletions cut 2 bases from V and 3 bases from J, with 2 bases between. From germline, CDR1 is SNHLY and CDR2 FYNNEI. CDR3 size: 11 residues. The CDR3 here is CASSEIYEQYF. The CDR3 region has the DNA TGTGCCAGCAGTGAAATCTACGAGCAGTACTTC.

CDR3 DNA sequence: TGTGCCATCAACTCCGGCGGGTCTACCCAAGAGACCCAGTACTTC. Translated, it gives CAINSGGSTQETQYF. This chain uses TRBV10-3 with TRBJ2-5; a weak D match, TRBD2 (5 bases). Germline assignment: CDR1 ENHRY and CDR2 SYGVKD. The CDR3 totals 15 residues. V was trimmed by 7 bases and J by 1 base, leaving 16 bases between them.

The chain employs TRBV5-4 and TRBJ1-2; 9 positions agree with TRBD1. Germline CDR1 SGHNT, CDR2 YYREEE (reference sequence). The ends lost 4 bases at V and 5 bases at J; junction bases unmatched: 9. The CDR3 spans 15 residues. The CDR3 protein is CASSQGQGEVYGYTF. DNA of the CDR3: TGTGCCAGCAGCCAGGGACAGGGAGAAGTTTATGGCTACACCTTC.

This chain connects TRBV6-6 to TRBJ2-5, with TRBD2 matching over 10 bases. The CDR3 is 17 residues long. Germline V gene lookup returns CDR1 MNHNY and CDR2 SVGAGI (reference sequence). The ends lost 5 bases at V and 5 bases at J; junction bases unmatched: 14. In DNA, the CDR3 is TGTGCCAGCAGTCCCCGTTATGTAGCGGGAGGTCGGGAGACCCAGTACTTC. It encodes CASSPRYVAGGRETQYF.

This clone was counted once. This chain connects TRBV10-3 to TRBJ1-6; D perhaps matches TRBD1 (6 bases). Looked up from germline, CDR1 is ENHRY and CDR2 is SYGVKD. CDR3 length: 15 residues. V was trimmed by 2 bases and J by 9 bases, leaving 14 bases between them. DNA of the CDR3: TGTGCCATCAGTGAGAAGGACAGCATTAGTTCACCCCTCCACTTT. The encoded protein is CAISEKDSISSPLHF.